This entry describes one TCR beta chain. The Seattle patients, enrolled during active infection, were followed longitudinally. V was clipped by 3 bases and J by 2 bases, with 14 bases between them. The germline CDR1 and CDR2 sequences are SGHRS and YFSETQ. The CDR3 spans 16 residues. The data derive from a study of blood T cell repertoires in COVID-19. Study-wide background: Collection of acute and convalescent COVID-19 samples took place in the United States, Italy and Spain. T cells, B-cell-depleted T cells, or PBMCs supplied cDNA or gDNA.

Per the original data handling: Scientists estimated how many nucleated cells there were by amplifying reference gene primers. Generated by immunoSEQ multiplex PCR, the TCRdb table keeps only in-frame clones and is missing some. For V, J and clone size, that table is used; D and trimming come from the DNA. The data contain roughly 500,000 clones, 89% of them singletons. The chain has TRBV5-1 and TRBJ2-2; perhaps TRBD2 as D (5 bases). What was sequenced was peripheral blood. This clonotype was sampled from a man between 18 and 35 years old with COVID-19, enrolled during active disease. In DNA, the CDR3 is TGCGCCAGCAGCTCTGCTAGCCGCCGAAACACCGGGGAGCTGTTTTTT. As protein: CASSSASRRNTGELFF.